Listed below are T cell receptor beta chains from one sample, sequenced in a study of cytomegalovirus exposure and HLA in healthy donors. Data came from immunoSEQ multiplex PCR; TCRdb stores just in-frame clones and leaves some out. The sample has about 200,000 clones, just over 85% seen once. The sample consisted of PBMCs. These receptors were collected from a woman in her late teens or twenties in good health and CMV-seronegative. The CDR3 runs from the conserved cysteine through the conserved F or W. Each record gives: D gene, clone size, V gene, CDR3 length, J gene, CDR3 protein, CDR3 DNA. D genes are given only for firm matches. Size tells how often a clone was seen (once, few, many) or the class of an expanded clone, and some rows leave it out.

D: TRBD2; size: NA; V: TRBV2; length: 16; J: TRBJ2-5; CDR3: CASRGLSGRVRKTQYF; DNA: TGTGCCAGCAGGGGATTGAGCGGGAGAGTGCGAAAGACCCAGTACTTC
D: NA; size: few; V: TRBV4-1; length: 13; J: TRBJ2-7; CDR3: CASSSDSRYEQYF; DNA: TGCGCCAGCAGCTCAGACTCTCGCTACGAGCAGTACTTC
D: TRBD1; size: NA; V: TRBV4-1; length: 18; J: TRBJ2-7; CDR3: CASSQGGTGDISLYEQYF; DNA: TGCGCCAGCAGCCAAGGTGGGACAGGGGACATTTCACTCTACGAGCAGTACTTC
D: NA; size: NA; V: TRBV7-8; length: 14; J: TRBJ2-7; CDR3: CASSLDRSTYEQYF; DNA: TGTGCCAGCAGCTTAGACAGGAGCACCTACGAGCAGTACTTC
D: TRBD2; size: NA; V: TRBV7-9; length: 16; J: TRBJ2-2; CDR3: CASSRSGTRNTGELFF; DNA: TGTGCCAGCAGCAGATCCGGGACTAGGAACACCGGGGAGCTGTTTTTT
D: TRBD1; size: NA; V: TRBV28; length: 16; J: TRBJ2-3; CDR3: CASSFSDRESTDTQYF; DNA: TGTGCCAGCAGTTTTTCCGACAGGGAGAGCACAGATACGCAGTATTTT
D: TRBD1; size: NA; V: TRBV27; length: 14; J: TRBJ2-5; CDR3: CASRGTGGGETQYF; DNA: TGTGCCAGCAGGGGGACAGGGGGCGGTGAGACCCAGTACTTC
D: NA; size: once; V: TRBV28; length: 15; J: TRBJ1-4; CDR3: CASSFVPGLIEKLFF; DNA: TGTGCCAGCAGTTTCGTCCCGGGTCTCATTGAAAAACTGTTTTTT
D: TRBD1; size: NA; V: TRBV28; length: 14; J: TRBJ1-5; CDR3: CASSPYRGHQPQHF; DNA: TGTGCCAGCAGTCCATACAGGGGCCATCAGCCCCAGCATTTT
D: NA; size: NA; V: TRBV9; length: 12; J: TRBJ1-4; CDR3: CASSGDTGKLFF; DNA: TGTGCCAGCAGCGGGGACACCGGAAAACTGTTTTTT
D: TRBD2; size: NA; V: TRBV6-1; length: 15; J: TRBJ2-1; CDR3: CASRELAGEDNEQFF; DNA: TGTGCCAGCAGAGAACTAGCGGGAGAGGACAATGAGCAGTTCTTC
D: TRBD1; size: NA; V: TRBV5-1; length: 15; J: TRBJ2-1; CDR3: CASSFRTGTINEQFF; DNA: TGCGCCAGCAGCTTCCGGACAGGTACCATAAATGAGCAGTTCTTC
D: TRBD1; size: NA; V: TRBV5-1; length: 18; J: TRBJ2-1; CDR3: CASSFRDSNSWAGNEQFF; DNA: TGCGCCAGCAGCTTCCGGGACAGCAATTCATGGGCCGGGAATGAGCAGTTCTTC
D: NA; size: NA; V: TRBV6-5; length: 15; J: TRBJ2-7; CDR3: CASSSTGIGTYEQYF; DNA: TGTGCCAGCAGTTCTACAGGGATCGGAACCTACGAGCAGTACTTC
D: TRBD1; size: NA; V: TRBV11-2; length: 17; J: TRBJ2-2; CDR3: CASSLGQGAVDTGELFF; DNA: TGTGCCAGCAGCTTAGGCCAGGGGGCGGTGGACACCGGGGAGCTGTTTTTT
D: NA; size: NA; V: TRBV6-1; length: 13; J: TRBJ2-7; CDR3: CASSGTYAYEQYF; DNA: TGTGCCAGCTCCGGGACTTATGCCTACGAGCAGTACTTC
D: NA; size: NA; V: TRBV5-5; length: 15; J: TRBJ1-2; CDR3: CASSPSQDVGYGYTF; DNA: TGTGCCAGCAGCCCTTCACAGGACGTCGGCTATGGCTACACCTTC
D: TRBD1; size: NA; V: TRBV11-2; length: 13; J: TRBJ2-7; CDR3: CASSRGQGVEQYF; DNA: TGTGCCAGCAGCCGAGGACAGGGTGTCGAGCAGTACTTC
D: NA; size: NA; V: TRBV6-5; length: 15; J: TRBJ2-3; CDR3: CASSYSSFSTDTQYF; DNA: TGTGCCAGCAGTTACTCTTCCTTTAGCACAGATACGCAGTATTTT
D: NA; size: NA; V: TRBV11-2; length: 14; J: TRBJ2-7; CDR3: CATSEIRRSYEQYF; DNA: TGTGCAACTTCGGAGATTAGGCGGTCCTACGAGCAGTACTTC
D: NA; size: NA; V: TRBV7-2; length: 15; J: TRBJ2-7; CDR3: CASSLGTGTGGEQYF; DNA: TGTGCCAGCAGCTTAGGGACAGGGACGGGAGGCGAGCAGTACTTC
D: TRBD2; size: NA; V: TRBV7-9; length: 16; J: TRBJ2-1; CDR3: CASKGLAGGNYNEQFF; DNA: TGTGCCAGCAAAGGACTAGCGGGAGGGAACTACAATGAGCAGTTCTTC
D: NA; size: NA; V: TRBV7-3; length: 15; J: TRBJ1-4; CDR3: CAAGGQGATNEKLFF; DNA: TGTGCCGCGGGGGGGCAGGGCGCAACTAATGAAAAACTGTTTTTT
D: TRBD2; size: NA; V: TRBV5-4; length: 15; J: TRBJ2-5; CDR3: CASSSKAGGKETQYF; DNA: TGTGCCAGCAGCTCTAAAGCGGGAGGGAAAGAGACCCAGTACTTC
D: NA; size: NA; V: TRBV21-1; length: 17; J: TRBJ2-7; CDR3: CASSNPGTSEPDYEQYF; DNA: TGTGCCAGCAGCAACCCTGGGACTAGCGAGCCGGACTACGAGCAGTACTTC
D: TRBD2; size: NA; V: TRBV7-3; length: 15; J: TRBJ2-1; CDR3: CASSLLASGSNEQFF; DNA: TGTGCCAGCAGCTTATTAGCTAGCGGGAGCAATGAGCAGTTCTTC
D: NA; size: NA; V: TRBV7-9; length: 18; J: TRBJ1-2; CDR3: CASSLKDSRSQANYGYTF; DNA: TGTGCCAGCAGCTTAAAGGACAGCAGATCACAAGCTAACTATGGCTACACCTTC
D: NA; size: NA; V: TRBV4-2; length: 15; J: TRBJ2-1; CDR3: CASSQEADSYNEQFF; DNA: TGTGCCAGCAGCCAAGAAGCGGACTCCTACAATGAGCAGTTCTTC
D: NA; size: once; V: TRBV29-1; length: 15; J: TRBJ2-7; CDR3: CSVGIPGAGYYEQYF; DNA: TGCAGCGTTGGGATCCCGGGAGCTGGATACTACGAGCAGTACTTC
D: TRBD2; size: NA; V: TRBV7-9; length: 16; J: TRBJ2-3; CDR3: CASSLFRDYYTDTQYF; DNA: TGTGCCAGCAGCTTATTCCGGGACTATTACACAGATACGCAGTATTTT
D: TRBD2; size: NA; V: TRBV7-2; length: 15; J: TRBJ2-7; CDR3: CASSLRAGPSYEQYF; DNA: TGTGCCAGCAGCCTTAGAGCGGGACCTTCCTACGAGCAGTACTTC
D: NA; size: once; V: TRBV27; length: 14; J: TRBJ1-2; CDR3: CASSPREAVYGYTF; DNA: TGTGCCAGCAGCCCCCGAGAAGCCGTATATGGCTACACCTTC
D: TRBD1; size: NA; V: TRBV7-9; length: 16; J: TRBJ2-1; CDR3: CASSLRQGTFYNEQFF; DNA: TGTGCCAGCAGCTTACGACAGGGCACCTTCTACAATGAGCAGTTCTTC
D: NA; size: NA; V: TRBV7-2; length: 15; J: TRBJ2-2; CDR3: CASSPTGINTGELFF; DNA: TGTGCCAGCAGCCCTACAGGGATCAACACCGGGGAGCTGTTTTTT
D: TRBD2; size: NA; V: TRBV28; length: 13; J: TRBJ2-7; CDR3: CASRLLAGVAQYF; DNA: TGTGCCAGCAGGCTCCTAGCGGGTGTCGCGCAGTACTTC
D: NA; size: NA; V: TRBV6-1; length: 15; J: TRBJ2-5; CDR3: CASSELGHPQETQYF; DNA: TGTGCCAGCAGTGAATTAGGACATCCCCAAGAGACCCAGTACTTC
D: TRBD1; size: NA; V: TRBV5-1; length: 13; J: TRBJ1-2; CDR3: CASSLGDRDGVTF; DNA: TGCGCCAGCAGCTTGGGGGACAGGGATGGGGTGACCTTC
D: NA; size: NA; V: TRBV5-1; length: 17; J: TRBJ1-1; CDR3: CASSPSGGARASTEAFF; DNA: TGCGCCAGCAGTCCTTCCGGGGGAGCAAGGGCAAGCACTGAAGCTTTCTTT
D: NA; size: NA; V: TRBV13; length: 14; J: TRBJ2-7; CDR3: CASSRGLAMYEQYF; DNA: TGTGCCAGCAGCCGGGGACTGGCTATGTACGAGCAGTACTTC
D: TRBD1; size: NA; V: TRBV6-5; length: 12; J: TRBJ1-5; CDR3: CASGTGNQPQHF; DNA: TGTGCCAGCGGGACAGGAAATCAGCCCCAGCATTTT
D: TRBD1; size: few; V: TRBV19; length: 15; J: TRBJ1-2; CDR3: CASSILPGQGAGYTF; DNA: TGTGCCAGTAGTATCCTCCCGGGACAGGGGGCCGGCTACACCTTC